These 26 T cell receptor beta chains were sequenced from one sample in a study of OX40 agonist ivuxolimab in advanced cancers. Using immunoSEQ multiplex PCR, the repertoire was profiled, and TCRdb retains in-frame clones only, with some absent. The sample shows roughly 17,000 clones, around 82% of them seen only once. Sequences were derived from CD4+ or CD8+ T cells sorted from blood, sampled in a trial of the OX40 agonist ivuxolimab. Receptor source: an adult with an advanced solid tumor such as melanoma, head and neck, liver or kidney cancer.

This chain connects TRBV7-6 to TRBJ2-5; maybe TRBD2 (6 bases). The CDR3 is 13 amino acids. The V gene's germline CDR1 is SGHVS and CDR2 FNYEAQ. Trimming pared 6 bases from V and 2 bases from J, leaving 10 bases between. CDR3 in amino acids: CASRRDLQETQYF. The CDR3, as DNA: TGTGCCAGCAGGCGGGACTTACAAGAGACCCAGTACTTC.

Sample share makes this clone medium-sized. The genes are TRBV4-2 and TRBJ1-2; D gene uncertain. CDR3 length: 16 residues. Between the trimmed V and J ends, which lost 2 bases and 1 base, there was a span of 14 bases. Per the germline V gene, CDR1 is LGHNA and CDR2 is YNFKEQ. The CDR3 is CASSQRSGYDNYGYTF. DNA of the CDR3: TGTGCCAGCAGCCAACGTTCTGGGTATGATAACTATGGCTACACCTTC.

This chain links TRBV7-9 with TRBJ1-2; D not certain. The CDR3 is made up of 17 amino acids. CDR1 is SEHNR and CDR2 is FQNEAQ in the germline V gene (reference sequence). The V and J ends lost 2 bases and 8 bases respectively, with 24 bases between them. CDR3 coding DNA: TGTGCCAGCAGCTTATCAATGGGTGTCGGTTTTGTTAGCGGCTACACCTTC. Translation: CASSLSMGVGFVSGYTF.

This clone has just a few counts. The chain links TRBV7-2 to TRBJ2-2, with D perhaps matching TRBD2 (6 bases). Between the trimmed V and J ends, which lost 1 base and 7 bases, there was a span of 13 bases. The CDR3 is made up of 15 amino acids. CDR1 and CDR2 (germline): SGHTA, FQGNSA. This chain's CDR3 is CASSLEVGGGGELFF. The CDR3 nucleotides are TGTGCCAGCAGCTTAGAGGTGGGGGGAGGCGGGGAGCTGTTTTTT. Full variable domain (missing parts from reference TRBV7-2 and TRBJ2-2): GAGVSQSPSNKVTEKGKDVELRCDPISGHTALYWYRQSLGQGLEFLIYFQGNSAPDKSGLPSDRFSAERTGGSVSTLTIQRTQQEDSAVYLCASSLEVGGGGELFFGEGSRLTVL.

The chain joins TRBV7-9 to TRBJ2-3; D might be TRBD1 (6 bases). The CDR3 length is 12 residues. The germline gives CDR1 SEHNR, CDR2 FQNEAQ (reference sequence). The ends were cut back, 6 bases at V and 5 bases at J, with 9 bases in the middle. The CDR3 DNA reads as TGTGCCAGCAGAACAGGGAGAGATACGCAGTATTTT. Its translation is CASRTGRDTQYF. The complete variable domain, with remaining parts taken from reference TRBV7-9 and TRBJ2-3, reads DTGVSQNPRHKITKRGQNVTFRCDPISEHNRLYWYRQTLGQGPEFLTYFQNEAQLEKSRLLSDRFSAERPKGSFSTLEIQRTEQGDSAMYLCASRTGRDTQYFGPGTRLTVL.

J is TRBJ1-5 and V is TRBV4-1, with D maybe TRBD1 (6 bases). The CDR3 extends over 14 amino acids. CDR1 is MGHRA, CDR2 YSYEKL, per germline. Deletions cut 5 bases from V and 4 bases from J, with 12 bases between. DNA of the CDR3: TGCGCCAGCAGCTTAGGGGGAACAAATCAGCCCCAGCATTTT. Translation: CASSLGGTNQPQHF.

This clone was seen a handful of times. Here the CDR3 reads CASSWSAYQETQYF. CDR3 DNA: TGTGCCAGTAGTTGGTCGGCCTACCAAGAGACCCAGTACTTC. V usage is TRBV19 and J usage is TRBJ2-5; D is ambiguous. V was pared by 5 bases and J by 0 bases, with 10 bases between. The CDR3 covers 14 residues. Germline lookup yields CDR1 LNHDA and CDR2 SQIVND (reference sequence).

The chain joins TRBV11-3 to TRBJ2-2; no clear D. V shed 1 base and J shed 5 bases, with 5 bases lying between them. Germline lookup yields CDR1 SGHNT and CDR2 YENEEA. The CDR3 contains 13 residues. CDR3 sequence: CASSLGGTGELFF. DNA for the CDR3: TGTGCCAGCAGCTTAGGGGGTACCGGGGAGCTGTTTTTT.

The chain links TRBV4-1 to TRBJ2-2; a weak D match, TRBD1 (6 bases). Trimming took off 4 bases at V and 6 bases at J, with 30 bases between the two ends. The V gene's germline CDR1 is MGHRA and CDR2 YSYEKL. This CDR3 comprises 20 residues. The CDR3 bases are TGCGCCAGCAGCCGTTCTGCTGGGCACAGGGATGGCGTCTCGGCCGGGGAGCTGTTTTTT. Encoded protein: CASSRSAGHRDGVSAGELFF.

The chain uses TRBV27 and TRBJ1-2, with D tentatively TRBD1 (6 bases). Germline assignment: CDR1 MNHEY and CDR2 SMNVEV (reference sequence). V dropped 10 bases and J dropped 2 bases, with 14 bases sitting between them. CDR3 length: 13 residues. The CDR3 loop reads CATRDTRNYGYTF. CDR3 sequence (DNA): TGTGCCACCCGGGACACCCGCAACTATGGCTACACCTTC.

The chain recombines TRBV10-3 with TRBJ1-2; weak D call: TRBD1 (5 bases). Germline CDR1 ENHRY, CDR2 SYGVKD. Trimming took off 1 base at V and 8 bases at J, with 8 bases between the two ends. CDR3 length: 12 amino acids. The CDR3 is CAISEWDRGYTF. The CDR3 region has the DNA TGTGCCATCAGTGAGTGGGACCGGGGCTACACCTTC.

The V and J genes are TRBV30 and TRBJ1-5, with 7 bases matching TRBD1. The germline CDR1 and CDR2 sequences are GTSNPN and SVGIG (reference sequence). The CDR3 runs to 13 residues. Trimming removed 2 bases from V and 2 bases from J; junction bases left unmatched: 0. DNA of the CDR3: TGTGCCTGGAGTACAGGGGGCAATCAGCCCCAGCATTTT. This gives the protein CAWSTGGNQPQHF.

The rearrangement uses TRBV23-1 and TRBJ2-1, with D perhaps matching TRBD2 (6 bases). TRBV23-1 is an ORF, and what it does is uncertain. Trimming took 9 bases from V and 5 from J, leaving 20 bases between them. CDR3 length: 15 residues. The CDR3 DNA reads as TGCGCCAGTGGGGTAACACCTAGCGCCCACAATGAGCAGTTCTTC. Amino acid sequence: CASGVTPSAHNEQFF.

The CDR3 spells CAVGGAGETQYF. CDR3 DNA sequence: TGTGCCGTCGGGGGGGCCGGGGAGACCCAGTACTTC. This chain connects TRBV10-3 to TRBJ2-5; 8 bases align to TRBD2. V trimming: 11 bases; J trimming: 5 bases; junction bases outside the gene matches: 7. Germline CDR1 and CDR2: ENHRY and SYGVKD. This CDR3 has 12 residues.

V is TRBV11-3 and J is TRBJ2-7; D is unresolved. V was pared by 3 bases and J by 5 bases, with 5 bases between. Germline V gene sequence: CDR1 SGHNT, CDR2 YENEEA. The CDR3 consists of 11 residues. CDR3 sequence (DNA): TGTGCCAGCAGCTTGACTGACGAGCAGTACTTC. Amino acids: CASSLTDEQYF.

J is TRBJ1-1 and V is TRBV7-2; 9 bases agree with TRBD1. After removal of 5 bases from V and 2 bases from J, the junction contained 9 bases not matched to a gene. This CDR3 comprises 16 residues. Germline assignment: CDR1 SGHTA and CDR2 FQGNSA. In DNA, the CDR3 is TGTGCCAGCAGCCCTTTTACAGGGGGCGCCAACACTGAAGCTTTCTTT. Translating gives CASSPFTGGANTEAFF.

By sample fraction, this clone is medium-sized. The chain joins TRBV7-3 to TRBJ1-1; D is unclear. CDR3 length: 16 residues. Trimming took 8 bases from V and 3 from J, leaving 22 bases between them. Germline lookup yields CDR1 SGHTA and CDR2 FQGTGA. For the CDR3, the DNA is TGTGCCAGCGGATCTTACGGGCCTTTCGGAGACACTGAAGCTTTCTTT. Protein sequence: CASGSYGPFGDTEAFF.

Only one count was recorded for this clone. The V gene is TRBV6-5, the J gene TRBJ1-3, with 7 bases lining up with TRBD1. V was pared by 1 base and J by 1 base, with 4 bases of the junction left unmatched. The germline CDR1 and CDR2 sequences are MNHEY and SVGAGI. The CDR3 loop spans 16 amino acids. The CDR3 DNA reads TGTGCCAGCAGTTACTTAGGGGGCGCGTCTGGAAACACCATATATTTT. Its translation: CASSYLGGASGNTIYF.

The J gene is TRBJ2-2, the V gene TRBV9, with 15 bases matching TRBD2. J was trimmed by 8 bases and V by 3 bases; bases with no gene match: 5. CDR3 length equals 16 residues. Looked up from germline, CDR1 is SGDLS and CDR2 is YYNGEE. CDR3 DNA sequence: TGTGCCAGCAGCGCGGGACTAGCGGGGGGTAAAGGGGAGCTGTTTTTT. Protein: CASSAGLAGGKGELFF.

The CDR3 here is CASSISGLNTEAFF. CDR3 nucleotide sequence: TGTGCCAGTAGTATTTCCGGGCTGAACACTGAAGCTTTCTTT. This chain joins TRBV19 and TRBJ1-1; no reliable D call. Trimming left V 3 bases short and J 0 bases short, with 8 bases between. This CDR3 is built from 14 residues. In germline, CDR1 is LNHDA, CDR2 SQIVND (reference sequence). The full variable domain, rest sourced from reference TRBV19 and TRBJ1-1, is DGGITQSPKYLFRKEGQNVTLSCEQNLNHDAMYWYRQDPGQGLRLIYYSQIVNDFQKGDIAEGYSVSREKKESFPLTVTSAQKNPTAFYLCASSISGLNTEAFFGQGTRLTVV.

The chain links TRBV7-2 to TRBJ2-3; 8 nucleotides match TRBD1. Germline CDR1 is SGHTA and CDR2 is FQGNSA. The J segment lost 1 base and the V segment lost 5 bases, leaving 8 bases of the junction unmatched. The CDR3 runs to 16 residues. The CDR3 loop is CASSGRAGQGTDTQYF. The CDR3 region has the DNA TGTGCCAGCAGCGGTAGGGCGGGACAGGGCACAGATACGCAGTATTTT.

This clone has a handful of counts. The chain employs TRBV28 and TRBJ1-6; maybe TRBD1 (5 bases). The V end was cut by 7 bases, the J end by 12 bases, with 13 bases between. The V gene's germline CDR1 is MDHEN and CDR2 SYDVKM. The CDR3 has 12 amino acids. The CDR3 sequence is CASTLGELPLHF. CDR3 in DNA: TGTGCCAGCACCTTGGGGGAATTACCCCTCCACTTT.

With regard to this clone: Other DNA sequences in this sample translate to the same CDR3. This chain uses TRBV5-6 with TRBJ1-1, with D unclear. This CDR3 is 12 amino acids long. Looked up from germline, CDR1 is SGHDT and CDR2 is YYEEEE. Trimming shortened V by 3 bases and J by 2 bases, and 5 bases separated the two germline ends. Here the CDR3 DNA reads TGTGCCAGCAGCTCGGGAAACACTGAAGCTTTCTTT. It specifies CASSSGNTEAFF. Full variable domain (remainder filled in from reference TRBV5-6 and TRBJ1-1): DAGVTQSPTHLIKTRGQQVTLRCSPKSGHDTVSWYQQALGQGPQFIFQYYEEEERQRGNFPDRFSGHQFPNYSSELNVNALLLGDSALYLCASSSGNTEAFFGQGTRLTVV.

The rearrangement joins TRBV6-4 to TRBJ2-3; the match to TRBD2 covers 10 bases. Germline V lookup: CDR1 MRHNA, CDR2 SNTAGT. V lost 4 bases, J lost 6 bases, and 10 bases stayed unmatched. The CDR3 covers 16 residues. CDR3 sequence reads: CASSALSSGGRDTQYF. In DNA, the CDR3 is TGTGCCAGCAGTGCCCTTTCTAGCGGGGGACGGGATACGCAGTATTTT.

In its sample, this clone ranks as medium-sized (0.01 to 0.1%). At the DNA level, this CDR3 is encoded by other sequences in the same sample as well. V is TRBV6-5 and J is TRBJ1-2; D might be TRBD1 (6 bases). With 5 bases removed from V and 2 bases from J, the gap between germline ends came to 9 bases. Germline-derived CDR1 and CDR2 are MNHEY and SVGAGI. The CDR3 is 13 amino acids. For the CDR3, the DNA is TGTGCCAGCAGTCCTACAGGGAACTATGGCTACACCTTC. It encodes CASSPTGNYGYTF.

The rearrangement joins TRBV29-1 to TRBJ2-6; D call uncertain. The germline CDR1 and CDR2 sequences are SQVTM and ANQGSEA. The ends were cut back, 4 bases at V and 2 bases at J, with 6 bases in the middle. This CDR3 is 13 amino acids long. The chain's CDR3 is CSVGLTGANVLTF. CDR3 nucleotide sequence: TGCAGCGTTGGCCTAACTGGGGCCAACGTCCTGACTTTC.